These 27 T cell receptor beta chains share one sample of origin, sequenced in a study of T cells in Graves' hyperthyroidism and ophthalmopathy. Regions amplified from RNA transcripts were the TCR beta CDR3 regions. Initially, a first-round RT-PCR of the TCR CDR3 employed the HTBI primer set. TCRdb used MiXCR to reprocess the multiplex PCR reads, holding one entry per CDR3 protein. The sample records about 530,000 distinct CDR3 sequences, roughly 15% being singletons. Sequences were obtained from blood. These receptors all come from a woman aged 18-29 years with Graves' ophthalmopathy.

The chain has TRBV6-2 or TRBV6-3 and TRBJ1-5; 8 nucleotides align to TRBD1. Germline V gene lookup returns CDR1 MNHEY and CDR2 SVGEGT. This CDR3 region has 13 residues. Germline trimming cut 10 bases from V and 4 bases from J; bases unmatched to any gene: 6. This CDR3 is CATADRANQPQHF. As DNA, the CDR3 is TGTGCCACGGCGGACAGGGCAAATCAGCCCCAGCATTTT.

This clonotype was counted at least ten times. This rearrangement joins TRBV11-3 to TRBJ1-1; D remains unclear. This CDR3 region has 13 residues. Trimming took off 4 bases at V and 1 base at J, with 7 bases between the two ends. CDR1 is SGHNT and CDR2 is YENEEA in the germline V gene. The CDR3 DNA follows: TGTGCCAGCAGCTCCCTTTCGAACACTGAAGCTTTCTTT. Amino acids: CASSSLSNTEAFF. The full variable domain, completed using reference TRBV11-3 and TRBJ1-1, is EAGVVQSPRYKIIEKKQPVAFWCNPISGHNTLYWYLQNLGQGPELLIRYENEEAVDDSQLPKDRFSAERLKGVDSTLKIQPAELGDSAVYLCASSSLSNTEAFFGQGTRLTVV.

The chain has TRBV7-6 and TRBJ1-2, with D perhaps TRBD1 (5 bases). This CDR3 is built from 15 residues. CDR1 and CDR2 (germline): SGHVS, FNYEAQ. Between the trimmed V and J ends, which lost 4 bases and 4 bases, there was a span of 16 bases. In DNA, the CDR3 is TGTGCCAGCAGCTCATCAGGGCCAGTCGGCTATGGCTACACCTTC. It specifies CASSSSGPVGYGYTF.

A note on this clonotype: This may be a read error: a much more frequent sequence differs by one nucleotide. V gene TRBV6-1 combines with J gene TRBJ1-5, with a weak D call TRBD1 (5 bases). The CDR3 covers 15 residues. Germline CDR1 MNHNS, CDR2 SASEGT. CDR3: CAGSVLGGSNQPQHF. CDR3 nucleotides: TGTGCCGGCAGTGTGTTGGGGGGTAGTAATCAGCCCCAGCATTTT.

This clonotype was found many times. The J gene is TRBJ1-2, the V gene TRBV12-3 or TRBV12-4; unclear D gene. Between the trimmed V and J ends, which lost 6 bases and 5 bases, there was a span of 10 bases. The CDR3 is made up of 12 amino acids. This chain's CDR3 is CASRREVYGYTF. Here the CDR3 DNA reads TGTGCCAGCAGACGCGAAGTATATGGCTACACCTTC.

This clonotype was recorded at least ten times. The J gene is TRBJ2-3, the V gene TRBV7-9, with 9 bases identical to TRBD1. V trimming: 3 bases; J trimming: 3 bases; junction bases outside the gene matches: 4. CDR1 and CDR2 (germline): SEHNR, FQNEAQ (reference sequence). The CDR3 runs 15 residues. The DNA for the CDR3 is TGTGCCAGCAGCTTTGGACAGGGGAATACAGATACGCAGTATTTT. Its translation: CASSFGQGNTDTQYF. The full variable domain, completed using reference TRBV7-9 and TRBJ2-3, is DTGVSQNPRHKITKRGQNVTFRCDPISEHNRLYWYRQTLGQGPEFLTYFQNEAQLEKSRLLSDRFSAERPKGSFSTLEIQRTEQGDSAMYLCASSFGQGNTDTQYFGPGTRLTVL.

There are many counts of this clonotype. The chain employs TRBV7-8 and TRBJ1-1, with D possibly TRBD1 on 5 matching bases. The V gene lost 2 bases and the J gene lost 9 bases, with 10 bases spanning the gap. CDR3 length: 12 amino acids. The V gene's germline CDR1 is SGHVS and CDR2 FQNEAQ. CDR3 region: CASSLPRDKAFF. CDR3 coding DNA: TGTGCCAGCAGCTTACCCAGGGATAAAGCTTTCTTT.

The chain joins TRBV7-2 to TRBJ2-1; D uncertain. The ends were cut back, 7 bases at V and 7 bases at J, with 14 bases in the middle. From germline, CDR1 is SGHTA and CDR2 FQGNSA. CDR3 length: 13 amino acids. The CDR3 region is CASILVPENEQFF. The CDR3 DNA reads TGTGCCAGCATCCTCGTCCCGGAGAATGAGCAGTTCTTC.

This clonotype occurred many times. This rearrangement joins TRBV15 to TRBJ1-4, with 8 bases fitting TRBD1. The CDR3 length is 15 residues. Germline V gene data show CDR1 as LNHNV and CDR2 as YYDKDF (reference sequence). The J segment lost 6 bases and the V segment lost 2 bases, leaving 5 bases of the junction unmatched. CDR3 residues: CATSRRGQDDEKLFF. In DNA, the CDR3 is TGTGCCACCAGCAGAAGGGGACAGGACGATGAAAAACTGTTTTTT.

There are many counts of this clonotype. The CDR3 nucleotides are TGTGCCAGCAGTGCCGGGACTAGCGGGAGGACACGAGGACGGTGGGAGCAGTACTTC. Translation gives CASSAGTSGRTRGRWEQYF. The gene calls are TRBV12-3 or TRBV12-4 and TRBJ2-7, with 15 bases matching TRBD2. Germline trimming cut 5 bases from V and 7 bases from J; bases unmatched to any gene: 18. The CDR3 length is 19 residues.

The CDR3 region is CSARVPGLGTEAFF. CDR3 nucleotides: TGCAGTGCTAGAGTTCCTGGGTTAGGAACTGAAGCTTTCTTT. The chain links TRBV20-1 to TRBJ1-1; D gene unclear. V lost 1 base, J lost 5 bases, and 14 bases lay in between. This CDR3 comprises 14 residues. The V gene's germline CDR1 is DFQATT and CDR2 SNEGSKA (reference sequence).

This clonotype was counted ten times or more. The chain uses TRBV7-2 and TRBJ2-7; D remains unclear. The CDR3 consists of 13 residues. Germline CDR1 SGHTA, CDR2 FQGNSA. Trimming left V 1 base short and J 7 bases short, with 11 bases between. CDR3 protein: CASSLERRREQYF. CDR3 in DNA: TGTGCCAGCAGCTTAGAAAGGCGCAGGGAGCAGTACTTC.

This clonotype was recorded once. This rearrangement joins TRBV7-9 to TRBJ1-1, with 9 bases identical to TRBD1. The CDR3 consists of 16 residues. V trimming: 0 bases; J trimming: 3 bases; junction bases outside the gene matches: 5. Germline V gene data show CDR1 as SEHNR and CDR2 as FQNEAQ (reference sequence). The CDR3 spells CASSLAQGAFHTEAFF. The CDR3 DNA is TGTGCCAGCAGCTTAGCACAGGGGGCGTTCCACACTGAAGCTTTCTTT.

This clonotype was picked up one time. V is TRBV20-1 and J is TRBJ2-1; the match to TRBD2 covers 9 bases. With V trimmed by 0 bases and J by 8 bases, 11 bases remained unmatched. Germline CDR1 reads DFQATT; CDR2 reads SNEGSKA (reference sequence). This CDR3 comprises 16 residues. The CDR3 region is CSARDPASGNFDEQFF. The CDR3 DNA reads TGCAGTGCTAGAGATCCGGCTAGCGGGAATTTCGATGAGCAGTTCTTC.

This clonotype was seen many times. The rearrangement links TRBV30 to TRBJ2-3, with D unclear. V was shortened by 4 bases and J by 0 bases, with 8 bases between the two germline ends. The length of the CDR3 is 13 residues. Germline CDR1 and CDR2: GTSNPN and SVGIG (reference sequence). The CDR3 is CAWNGLSTDTQYF. The CDR3 region has the DNA TGTGCCTGGAATGGGTTGAGCACAGATACGCAGTATTTT. The full variable domain, completed using reference TRBV30 and TRBJ2-3, is SQTIHQWPATLVQPVGSPLSLECTVEGTSNPNLYWYRQAAGRGLQLLFYSVGIGQISSEVPQNLSASRPQDRQFILSSKKLLLSDSGFYLCAWNGLSTDTQYFGPGTRLTVL.

Ten or more counts support this clonotype. The gene calls are TRBV12-3 or TRBV12-4 and TRBJ1-4; no definite D call. V was clipped by 3 bases and J by 6 bases, with 8 bases between them. The CDR3 runs to 13 residues. In DNA form, the CDR3 reads TGTGCCAGCAGTTTTTGGCCCGATGAAAAACTGTTTTTT. This encodes CASSFWPDEKLFF.

This clonotype was detected once. The V call is TRBV19, the J call TRBJ1-5; D is ambiguous. This CDR3 region has 15 residues. Germline assignment: CDR1 LNHDA and CDR2 SQIVND (reference sequence). The ends were cut back, 10 bases at V and 0 bases at J, with 16 bases in the middle. The CDR3 region is CATGPIAYSNQPQHF. CDR3 in DNA: TGTGCCACTGGACCGATCGCTTATAGCAATCAGCCCCAGCATTTT.

This clonotype was found many times. The gene calls are TRBV28 and TRBJ2-5; no reliable D call. The CDR3 has 12 amino acids. V dropped 6 bases and J dropped 3 bases, with 8 bases sitting between them. CDR1 is MDHEN and CDR2 is SYDVKM in the germline V gene. DNA of the CDR3: TGTGCCAGCAGGGACGAAGAAGAGACCCAGTACTTC. Translation: CASRDEEETQYF.

This chain joins TRBV6-2 or TRBV6-3 and TRBJ1-2, with TRBD1 as a possible D gene (6 bases). This CDR3 is 11 amino acids long. Per germline, CDR1 MNHEY and CDR2 SVGEGT. V was cut by 5 bases and J by 6 bases, with 7 bases left in between. The CDR3 DNA follows: TGTGCCAGCAGTACAGGGAATGGCTACACCTTC. This translates into CASSTGNGYTF.

This clonotype was observed a few times. An end of the junction differs from the germline gene, which may be a read error. This chain uses TRBV6-1 with TRBJ1-3, with D possibly being TRBD1 (5 bases). Germline loops: CDR1 MNHNS, CDR2 SASEGT. This CDR3 is built from 14 residues. CDR3 in DNA: TGTGCCAGCAAACCATCAGGGTCTGGAAACACCACATATTTT. It translates to CASKPSGSGNTTYF.

This clonotype has a count of ten or more. The chain carries TRBV7-2 and TRBJ2-1, with D perhaps TRBD2 (6 bases). This CDR3 is 15 amino acids long. CDR1 is SGHTA and CDR2 is FQGNSA in the germline V gene. Trimming removed 4 bases at V and 4 bases at J, with 14 bases between. CDR3 bases: TGTGCCAGCAGCTCCTTAGCGGCTCGGTACAATGAGCAGTTCTTC. As protein: CASSSLAARYNEQFF.

This clonotype was seen at least ten times. The chain joins TRBV28 to TRBJ1-5; D possibly corresponds to TRBD1 (6 bases). Germline V gene sequence: CDR1 MDHEN, CDR2 SYDVKM. The CDR3 covers 19 residues. The V gene lost 1 base and the J gene lost 2 bases, with 21 bases spanning the gap. CDR3 region: CASSLFTGTSVSGNQPQHF. CDR3 DNA: TGTGCCAGCAGTTTATTCACCGGGACATCGGTATCTGGCAATCAGCCCCAGCATTTT.

This clonotype came up many times. V gene TRBV15 combines with J gene TRBJ2-1; 10 nucleotides line up with TRBD2. Germline V CDR1 and CDR2: LNHNV, YYDKDF (reference sequence). With 1 base clipped from V and 7 bases from J, the junction kept 7 bases outside the gene matches. The CDR3 loop spans 16 amino acids. CDR3 loop: CATSRARAGGDNEQFF. DNA of the CDR3: TGTGCCACCAGCAGAGCACGAGCGGGAGGGGATAATGAGCAGTTCTTC.

In its sample, this clonotype was seen a few times. The V gene is TRBV3-1, the J gene TRBJ2-1; weak D call: TRBD2 (5 bases). V lost 0 bases, J lost 2 bases, and 11 bases lay in between. The CDR3 sequence is 16 residues long. CDR1 and CDR2 (germline): LGHDT, YNNKEL (reference sequence). The CDR3, as DNA: TGTGCCAGCAGCCAAGATCTAGGAGGTGCCTACAATGAGCAGTTCTTC. This sequence encodes CASSQDLGGAYNEQFF.

The chain is built from TRBV12-3 or TRBV12-4 and TRBJ1-1, with D maybe TRBD1 (6 bases). The CDR3 sequence is 18 residues long. The ends were cut back, 6 bases at V and 0 bases at J, with 23 bases in the middle. The CDR3 DNA reads TGTGCCAGCAGCCCCCGGGAGGATTACAGGGCTCTGAACACTGAAGCTTTCTTT. Its protein is CASSPREDYRALNTEAFF.

This clonotype was counted ten times or more. The rearrangement links TRBV28 to TRBJ2-4, with D tentatively TRBD1 (5 bases). The CDR3 runs to 13 residues. V was clipped by 10 bases and J by 2 bases, with 12 bases between them. From germline, CDR1 is MDHEN and CDR2 SYDVKM. The CDR3 loop reads CATLRETKNIQYF. CDR3 nucleotides: TGTGCCACCCTCAGGGAAACCAAAAACATTCAGTACTTC.

This clonotype was observed at least ten times. This sequence joins TRBV28 and TRBJ2-5; 12 bases align to TRBD2. The CDR3 is 16 residues long. Trimming removed 5 bases from V and 4 bases from J; junction bases left unmatched: 8. Germline V gene data show CDR1 as MDHEN and CDR2 as SYDVKM. The CDR3 DNA reads as TGTGCCAGCAGTGTTGCTAGCGGGAGGGTCGCAGAGACCCAGTACTTC. Amino acids: CASSVASGRVAETQYF.